Listed here are 32 T cell receptor beta chains from one sample, sequenced in a study of blood T cell repertoires in COVID-19. The protocol was immunoSEQ multiplex PCR, while the TCRdb copy is restricted to in-frame clones and leaves out a portion. The sample holds around 210,000 clones; 89% are singletons and the top ten take roughly 8.1%. The sequenced sample was PBMCs or T cells enriched from blood (not recorded which). The receptors here all came from a woman aged 18 to 35 who had recovered from COVID-19.

The gene calls are TRBV2 and TRBJ1-2, with D possibly being TRBD1 (5 bases). Deletions cut 3 bases from V and 2 bases from J, with 10 bases between. The CDR3 length is 14 residues. Germline V gene data show CDR1 as SNHLY and CDR2 as FYNNEI. CDR3 in DNA: TGTGCCAGCAGTGAGAGCCAGGGAAACTATGGCTACACCTTC. This gives the protein CASSESQGNYGYTF.

This clone showed up just a few times. V usage is TRBV7-9 and J usage is TRBJ2-5, with D perhaps TRBD2 (6 bases). The germline V gene has CDR1 SEHNR and CDR2 FQNEAQ (reference sequence). CDR3 length equals 12 residues. CDR3 residues: CAGGHRLETQYF. In DNA, the CDR3 is TGTGCAGGAGGGCACAGGCTGGAGACCCAGTACTTC.

V usage is TRBV9 and J usage is TRBJ2-7; 7 bases are a match to TRBD1. The V gene end was trimmed by 4 bases and the J gene end by 1 base; junction bases not matched to a gene: 5. The CDR3 length is 14 residues. The germline V gene encodes CDR1 SGDLS and CDR2 YYNGEE. For the CDR3, the DNA is TGTGCCAGCAGCCCATGGACAGGTTCCTACGAGCAGTACTTC. It encodes CASSPWTGSYEQYF.

This chain uses TRBV7-9 with TRBJ2-1; D is perhaps TRBD2 (5 bases). The CDR3 is made up of 12 amino acids. Germline V gene sequence: CDR1 SEHNR, CDR2 FQNEAQ (reference sequence). V was pared by 6 bases and J by 6 bases, with 9 bases between. CDR3 residues: CASSLDSNEQFF. The CDR3 bases are TGTGCCAGCAGTTTGGACTCCAATGAGCAGTTCTTC.

CDR3 in amino acids: CASSPPAGGPYEQYF. The CDR3, as DNA: TGTGCCAGCAGCCCCCCAGCGGGGGGGCCCTACGAGCAGTACTTC. The chain carries TRBV9 and TRBJ2-7, with 10 bases lining up with TRBD2. CDR3 length equals 15 residues. V shed 4 bases and J 2 bases; nucleotides not matched to a gene: 6. Germline V gives CDR1 SGDLS, CDR2 YYNGEE.

The J gene is TRBJ2-1, the V gene TRBV24-1; tentatively, D is TRBD1 (6 bases). The CDR3 is made up of 15 amino acids. Trimming pared 9 bases from V and 6 bases from J, leaving 20 bases between. Germline V gives CDR1 KGHDR, CDR2 SFDVKD. The CDR3 DNA follows: TGTGCCACCGCCCCTAAAACAGGGTTTGGCAATGAGCAGTTCTTC. Translation: CATAPKTGFGNEQFF.

The genes are TRBV19 and TRBJ1-1, with 7 positions matching TRBD1. The J segment lost 1 base and the V segment lost 2 bases, leaving 10 bases of the junction unmatched. CDR3 size: 17 residues. CDR1 is LNHDA and CDR2 is SQIVND in the germline V gene (reference sequence). The CDR3 DNA sequence: TGTGCCAGTAGTATACAACGGCAAAGGACAGGGAACACTGAAGCTTTCTTT. Translated: CASSIQRQRTGNTEAFF.

The chain carries TRBV28 and TRBJ1-2, with a tentative D call TRBD1 (6 bases). The CDR3 contains 13 residues. V shed 5 bases and J shed 4 bases, with 11 bases lying between them. Germline V gives CDR1 MDHEN, CDR2 SYDVKM. DNA of the CDR3: TGTGCCAGCAGTGGGGGCGCTGGCTATGGCTACACCTTC. This sequence encodes CASSGGAGYGYTF.

This chain connects TRBV18 to TRBJ2-3; 9 bases agree with TRBD1. Germline values: CDR1 KGHSH, CDR2 LQKENI. The CDR3 covers 16 residues. Losses at the gene ends were 4 bases for V and 4 bases for J; bases not matched to a gene: 9. The CDR3 DNA reads as TGTGCCAGCTCACTAACTACAGGGGGCGGCGCAGATACGCAGTATTTT. It is translated as CASSLTTGGGADTQYF. Complete variable domain (other parts from reference TRBV18 and TRBJ2-3): NAGVMQNPRHLVRRRGQEARLRCSPMKGHSHVYWYRQLPEEGLKFMVYLQKENIIDESGMPKERFSAEFPKEGPSILRIQQVVRGDSAAYFCASSLTTGGGADTQYFGPGTRLTVL.

The count of this clone is one. V and J are TRBV11-3 and TRBJ1-2; D unresolved. Between the trimmed V and J ends, which lost 5 bases and 4 bases, there was a span of 11 bases. Germline CDR1 and CDR2: SGHNT and YENEEA. The CDR3 totals 13 residues. Here the CDR3 reads CASSPPEIYGYTF. CDR3 nucleotide sequence: TGTGCCAGCAGCCCCCCGGAGATCTATGGCTACACCTTC.

The chain couples TRBV11-2 to TRBJ1-6; D is possibly TRBD1 (5 bases). The V and J ends lost 5 bases and 8 bases respectively, with 25 bases between them. This CDR3 is built from 18 residues. Germline V gives CDR1 SGHAT, CDR2 FQNNGV. The CDR3 region is CASSATSGPSGVYSPLHF. CDR3 coding DNA: TGTGCCAGCAGCGCCACATCGGGACCCTCGGGGGTATATTCACCCCTCCACTTT.

The chain joins TRBV10-3 to TRBJ1-4, with 7 bases lining up with TRBD1. V was pared by 11 bases and J by 5 bases, with 11 bases of the junction left unmatched. The germline V gene encodes CDR1 ENHRY and CDR2 SYGVKD. The CDR3 is 14 residues long. CDR3 loop: CAAGRGGGNEKLFF. In DNA form, the CDR3 reads TGTGCCGCCGGGCGAGGGGGCGGAAATGAAAAACTGTTTTTT.

The rearrangement uses TRBV6-4 and TRBJ1-6; the match to TRBD1 covers 7 bases. The CDR3 sequence is 13 residues long. The trim removed 8 bases at V and 12 bases at J, leaving 10 bases unmatched. The V gene's germline CDR1 is MRHNA and CDR2 SNTAGT. The CDR3 here is CASFYRGNEPLHF. Written as DNA, the CDR3 is TGTGCCAGCTTTTACAGGGGAAACGAACCCCTCCACTTT.

This chain connects TRBV7-2 to TRBJ1-5; TRBD1 aligns across 7 bases. The V gene's germline CDR1 is SGHTA and CDR2 FQGNSA. The CDR3 is made up of 15 amino acids. The J segment lost 2 bases and the V segment lost 4 bases, leaving 5 bases of the junction unmatched. CDR3 in amino acids: CASSWKTGRNQPQHF. The DNA of the CDR3 is TGTGCCAGCAGCTGGAAGACAGGGCGCAATCAGCCCCAGCATTTT.

This chain joins TRBV5-1 and TRBJ1-6; the D is unclear. Germline assignment: CDR1 SGHRS and CDR2 YFSETQ. There are 17 residues in the CDR3. The V gene lost 0 bases and the J gene lost 1 base, with 11 bases spanning the gap. For the CDR3, the DNA is TGCGCCAGCAGCTTGGGTCCCTCCAGGTCCTATAATTCACCCCTCCACTTT. Translating gives CASSLGPSRSYNSPLHF. Full variable domain (remainder filled in from reference TRBV5-1 and TRBJ1-6): KAGVTQTPRYLIKTRGQQVTLSCSPISGHRSVSWYQQTPGQGLQFLFEYFSETQRNKGNFPGRFSGRQFSNSRSEMNVSTLELGDSALYLCASSLGPSRSYNSPLHFGNGTRLTVT.

The chain combines TRBV12-3 or TRBV12-4 with TRBJ2-2; no clear D gene. V was trimmed by 5 bases and J by 5 bases, leaving 6 bases between them. This CDR3 spans 12 amino acids. The CDR3 coding sequence is TGTGCCAGCAGTCCTGTGACCGGGGAGCTGTTTTTT. It encodes CASSPVTGELFF.

This clone was seen a few times. The chain joins TRBV11-2 to TRBJ2-7, with D possibly matching TRBD1 (5 bases). Deletions cut 3 bases from V and 2 bases from J, with 20 bases between. Germline CDR1 and CDR2: SGHAT and FQNNGV. This CDR3 contains 17 residues. CDR3 in amino acids: CASSFQRGWGIPYEQYF. The CDR3 region has the DNA TGTGCCAGCAGCTTCCAAAGGGGTTGGGGTATCCCCTACGAGCAGTACTTC.

The chain joins TRBV28 to TRBJ1-2, with D perhaps matching TRBD1 (5 bases). Germline V lookup: CDR1 MDHEN, CDR2 SYDVKM. The CDR3 has 13 amino acids. V gave up 5 bases and J gave up 8 bases, with 15 bases separating them. DNA for the CDR3: TGTGCCAGCAGTCCAGGGCCGGCGGGGGGCTACACCTTC. Translating gives CASSPGPAGGYTF.

This sequence joins TRBV9 and TRBJ1-1; D may be TRBD1 (5 bases). The CDR3 has 13 residues. Germline-derived CDR1 and CDR2 are SGDLS and YYNGEE. The V end was cut by 1 base, the J end by 4 bases, with 8 bases between. The chain's CDR3 is CASSVQGGTEAFF. The CDR3 nucleotides read TGTGCCAGCAGCGTACAGGGAGGCACTGAAGCTTTCTTT.

The chain is built from TRBV7-3 and TRBJ2-7; 8 positions match TRBD1. This CDR3 has 14 amino acids. The V segment lost 5 bases and the J segment 0 bases; nucleotides outside the gene matches: 3. CDR1 is SGHTA, CDR2 FQGTGA, per germline. The CDR3, as DNA: TGTGCCAGCAGCCCTGACAGGGGCTCCTACGAGCAGTACTTC. The encoded protein is CASSPDRGSYEQYF. The full variable domain, with the rest looked up from reference TRBV7-3 and TRBJ2-7, is GAGVSQTPSNKVTEKGKYVELRCDPISGHTALYWYRQSLGQGPEFLIYFQGTGAADDSGLPNDRFFAVRPEGSVSTLKIQRTERGDSAVYLCASSPDRGSYEQYFGPGTRLTVT.

Regarding this clone: The sample has other DNA sequences that encode this CDR3 too. The CDR3 loop is CASSPRQGTEAFF. DNA of the CDR3: TGCGCCAGCAGCCCCCGGCAGGGTACCGAAGCTTTCTTT. The chain combines TRBV4-1 with TRBJ1-1, with D perhaps TRBD1 (5 bases). The CDR3 extends over 13 amino acids. V was clipped by 4 bases and J by 8 bases, with 14 bases between them. CDR1 is MGHRA, CDR2 YSYEKL, per germline.

The rearrangement uses TRBV24-1 and TRBJ1-5; 9 positions match TRBD1. The trim removed 0 bases at V and 4 bases at J, leaving 3 bases unmatched. The CDR3 extends over 16 amino acids. Germline V gene sequence: CDR1 KGHDR, CDR2 SFDVKD. The DNA of the CDR3 is TGTGCCACCAGTGATTTGAGGGACAGGGATAATCAGCCCCAGCATTTT. This codes for CATSDLRDRDNQPQHF.

This chain uses TRBV28 with TRBJ1-2, with TRBD1 identical over 7 bases. The CDR3 is made up of 13 amino acids. Germline CDR1 MDHEN, CDR2 SYDVKM. J was trimmed by 3 bases and V by 5 bases; bases with no gene match: 3. CDR3 bases: TGTGCCAGCAGTGTAGGACAGGACTATGGCTACACCTTC. Translated, it gives CASSVGQDYGYTF.

The genes are TRBV2 and TRBJ1-1; 8 nucleotides match TRBD1. V trimming: 3 bases; J trimming: 7 bases; junction bases outside the gene matches: 4. Germline V gene sequence: CDR1 SNHLY, CDR2 FYNNEI. This CDR3 spans 13 amino acids. The CDR3 spells CASSDGDRREAFF. DNA of the CDR3: TGTGCCAGCAGTGACGGGGACAGGCGTGAAGCTTTCTTT. The full variable domain, its missing parts supplied by reference TRBV2 and TRBJ1-1, is EPEVTQTPSHQVTQMGQEVILRCVPISNHLYFYWYRQILGQKVEFLVSFYNNEISEKSEIFDDQFSVERPDGSNFTLKIRSTKLEDSAMYFCASSDGDRREAFFGQGTRLTVV.

The genes are TRBV7-9 and TRBJ1-1; no firm D call. The CDR3 loop spans 11 amino acids. Germline V gene sequence: CDR1 SEHNR, CDR2 FQNEAQ (reference sequence). Trimming removed 5 bases from V and 8 bases from J, with 9 bases in between. As DNA, the CDR3 is TGTGCCAGCAGCCTAGGCAGGGAAGCTTTCTTT. It specifies CASSLGREAFF.

This clone was detected only a few times. V and J are TRBV14 and TRBJ1-6, with D tentatively TRBD1 (5 bases). Looked up from germline, CDR1 is SGHDN and CDR2 is FVKESK. CDR3 length: 16 amino acids. The V and J ends lost 5 bases and 9 bases respectively, with 20 bases between them. The CDR3 is CASSSLGVGSSSPLHF. The DNA for the CDR3 is TGTGCCAGCAGCTCCTTAGGGGTCGGGTCTAGTTCACCCCTCCACTTT.

This chain uses TRBV9 with TRBJ2-5; TRBD2 matches 10 bases. Germline assignment: CDR1 SGDLS and CDR2 YYNGEE. J lost 5 bases, V lost 1 base, and 8 bases had no gene match. The CDR3 is 16 residues long. CDR3 region: CASSVSSGGAVETQYF. The DNA of the CDR3 is TGTGCCAGCAGCGTAAGCAGCGGGGGGGCGGTTGAGACCCAGTACTTC.

The chain combines TRBV27 with TRBJ2-7; D is perhaps TRBD2 (6 bases). Germline V gives CDR1 MNHEY, CDR2 SMNVEV (reference sequence). With 3 bases removed from V and 3 bases from J, the gap between germline ends came to 15 bases. The CDR3 sequence is 15 residues long. The CDR3 loop reads CASSFRVEGHYEQYF. Here the CDR3 DNA reads TGTGCCAGCAGTTTCAGAGTGGAGGGTCACTACGAGCAGTACTTC.

The chain uses TRBV27 and TRBJ2-1; D gene ambiguous. Trimming stripped 3 bases from V and 6 bases from J, with 6 bases between. Germline V gene sequence: CDR1 MNHEY, CDR2 SMNVEV (reference sequence). The CDR3 runs to 12 residues. The chain's CDR3 is CASSFTGNEQFF. In nucleotides, the CDR3 is TGTGCCAGCAGTTTTACCGGCAATGAGCAGTTCTTC.

The V gene is TRBV27, the J gene TRBJ1-3; D is ambiguous. The CDR3 length is 14 residues. Trimming removed 2 bases at V and 4 bases at J, with 9 bases between. Germline assignment: CDR1 MNHEY and CDR2 SMNVEV (reference sequence). As DNA, the CDR3 is TGTGCCAGCAGTTTACGAGGGCCAGGAAACACCATATATTTT. It is translated as CASSLRGPGNTIYF.

This sequence joins TRBV18 and TRBJ1-3; D gene ambiguous. CDR3 size: 14 residues. V lost 3 bases, J lost 4 bases, and 10 bases lay in between. Germline V gene sequence: CDR1 KGHSH, CDR2 LQKENI. The CDR3 DNA reads TGTGCCAGCTCACCGGAGCCGTCGGGAAACACCATATATTTT. Its protein is CASSPEPSGNTIYF.

In this sample, this clone turned up once. V and J are TRBV7-8 and TRBJ1-2, with D hard to call. Germline-derived CDR1 and CDR2 are SGHVS and FQNEAQ. With 5 bases removed from V and 4 bases from J, the gap between germline ends came to 11 bases. The CDR3 totals 13 residues. The CDR3 sequence is CASSPPGVYGYTF. As DNA, the CDR3 is TGTGCCAGCAGCCCCCCCGGGGTCTATGGCTACACCTTC.